A selection of T cell receptor beta chains follows, all from one sample in a study of CD8 T cells in ankylosing spondylitis. TCRdb re-called the 5' RACE reads through MiXCR, storing one row per CDR3 protein. This table has around 280,000 distinct CDR3 sequences, around 18% appearing once. Sequenced: blood, either unsorted or a sorted T cell fraction (not recorded which). The source is a male donor with ankylosing spondylitis or in good health (not recorded which). The CDR3 runs from the conserved cysteine through the conserved F or W.

j_gene,len,v_gene,CDR3aa
TRBJ2-1,16,TRBV6-1,CASSEQIRDPRYEQFF
TRBJ2-1,14,TRBV20-1,CSARDGTHLDEQFF
TRBJ2-5,14,TRBV12-3/TRBV12-4,CASTKTSRQETQYF
TRBJ2-1,14,TRBV12-3/TRBV12-4,CASKTSGSYNEQFF
TRBJ1-2,15,TRBV20-1,CSARAPGLRDYGYTF
TRBJ1-5,16,TRBV11-2,CASSPGGGGSNQPQHF
TRBJ1-3,16,TRBV5-1,CASSSLGGTTGNTIYF
TRBJ1-1,13,TRBV6-5,CASSYRQDTEAFF
TRBJ2-1,11,TRBV3-1,CASSQGGLQFF
TRBJ1-5,13,TRBV24-1,CATSDLLSGPQHF
TRBJ1-2,15,TRBV20-1,CSARDPNFRGIGYTF
TRBJ2-5,15,TRBV12-3/TRBV12-4,CASSLVNGPGETQYF
TRBJ2-1,15,TRBV5-5,CASTVTVGGYNEQFF
TRBJ2-1,15,TRBV20-1,CSARGKAGPYNEQFF
TRBJ2-5,15,TRBV7-9,CASSPSAVGQETQYF
TRBJ2-5,12,TRBV20-1,CSAGGSGETQYF
TRBJ2-2,14,TRBV5-1,CASSWDRDTGELFF
TRBJ2-1,14,TRBV20-1,CSARGRGGVNEQFF
TRBJ2-1,15,TRBV20-1,CSASTSGGLHNEQFF
TRBJ1-4,14,TRBV10-3,CAISRDRGYEKLFF
TRBJ2-2,15,TRBV12-3/TRBV12-4,CASSFRQDGTGELFF
TRBJ2-2,18,TRBV10-3,CAINAGTSGRAGTGELFF
TRBJ2-1,16,TRBV5-1,CASSLAGKSSYNEQFF
TRBJ2-3,17,TRBV7-2,CASSLRTSGFRTDTQYF
TRBJ2-3,11,TRBV27,CASTVAGTQYF
TRBJ1-3,15,TRBV7-2,CASSTGQFSGNTIYF
TRBJ1-4,14,TRBV5-1,CASSPQEGREKLFF
TRBJ2-2,17,TRBV7-6,CASSPERGLMNTGELFF
TRBJ2-1,12,TRBV30,CAWSPSYNEQFF
TRBJ1-5,15,TRBV4-1,CASSQVQGVYQPQHF
TRBJ2-2,13,TRBV9,CASSVVSGGLLFF
TRBJ1-3,15,TRBV5-5,CASSPGPSSGNTIYF
TRBJ2-1,14,TRBV20-1,CSAPLAGAYNEQFF
TRBJ1-2,16,TRBV12-3/TRBV12-4,CASSFGADRANYGYTF
TRBJ2-1,14,TRBV27,CATRGDNPYNEQFF
TRBJ2-2,16,TRBV7-3,CASSLIGGRGTGELFF
TRBJ1-2,13,TRBV28,CASSSKHGYGYTF
TRBJ2-5,13,TRBV12-3/TRBV12-4,CASSRLAAETQYF
TRBJ1-2,13,TRBV3-1,CASSHGQGAGYTF
TRBJ2-5,14,TRBV5-1,CASSFGGRQETQYF
TRBJ1-5,13,TRBV10-3,CATGSASNQPQHF
TRBJ1-4,12,TRBV29-1,CSVGEGVGKLFF
TRBJ2-2,13,TRBV29-1,CSPRIGITGELFF
TRBJ2-5,18,TRBV20-1,CSARDPGLAGPRGETQYF
TRBJ2-1,14,TRBV12-3/TRBV12-4,CASRDFAGDNEQFF
TRBJ1-1,15,TRBV29-1,CSVSGTGAGTTEAFF
TRBJ1-5,12,TRBV20-1,CSALLSNQPQHF
TRBJ2-3,15,TRBV18,CASSPNRGSTDTQYF
TRBJ2-2,14,TRBV10-3,CATQDRGLGGELFF
TRBJ2-2,15,TRBV5-1,CASMWTGQNTGELFF
TRBJ2-1,15,TRBV4-2,CASSQAPAASDEQFF
TRBJ2-1,15,TRBV12-3/TRBV12-4,CASSKDRGSYNEQFF